The entry that follows covers one T cell receptor (beta chain) sequence. It has no known antigen specificity. It has no much larger one-base neighbor in the sample; base qualities were not kept. The sample is drawn from a study of shared clonotypes between healthy human individuals (dated by TCRdb to between 2020 and 2021). About the full investigation: A couple of women and a few men aged 18 to 49 years were included in the cohort. For each donor, three plates each were used for CD4 naive and CD4 memory, two plates were used for CD8 naive, and one plate was used for CD8 memory. The study deeply sequenced blood TCR repertoires of five healthy adults to estimate repertoire size and the extent of clonotype sharing between individuals. Libraries were prepared and TCR repertoires were sequenced by different laboratories using diverse techniques, in order to increase sequencing depth and limit assay-specific biases. Between about 0.85 and 10 billion PBMCs per donor were obtained by leukapheresis.

Beyond this particular receptor, the publication reports: Estimated clonotype richness was generally larger for naive than for memory subsets. Sampling was restricted to blood, and TCR repertoires in tissues likely differ from the TCR repertoires found in blood. The small number of donors limited the genetic and exposure-history diversity represented. Incomplete sequencing was indicated by rarefaction of sorted-subset datasets, despite the large sequencing depth. About 5% of naive CD4, around 3.6% of naive CD8, approximately 2.2% of memory CD4, and 0.35% to 0.4% of memory CD8 clonotypes were shared across several donors. Based on pairwise subsampling, the degree of clonotype sharing among donors was expected to be affected by sequencing depth. Clonotypes shared by all four sorted-subset donors showed higher generation probabilities than non-shared clonotypes.

V is reduced by 2 bases and J by 5 bases, leaving a spacing of 16 bases between them. The CDR3, cysteine through phenylalanine, is 14 amino acids long. CDR3 DNA is the only sequence kept; it has 42 bases, read in frame from the first base. CDR1 is given as SQVTM and CDR2 as ANQGSEA, both from the germline V gene. CD8 naive samples were obtained by positive selection for CCR7 among CD45RO-negative cells, yielding a CD45RA+CCR7+ population from which TemRA cells were excluded. Healthy HIV-negative adults with no recently reported acute infections or vaccinations were included as donors. Every donor was a Caucasian adult living in Nashville, Tennessee, USA. Blood was collected by leukapheresis, and PBMCs were isolated by Ficoll-Histopaque density gradient centrifugation and then cryopreserved in liquid nitrogen vapor phase. Purity and quantity of every magnetically sorted T cell population were checked by analytical flow cytometry. Each sorted fraction had its genomic DNA isolated and then quantified by UV absorbance on a Nanodrop 2000c.

Using the deep immunoSEQ assay, multiplex PCR amplified TCR CDR3 regions from genomic DNA. Genomic DNA extracted from each cell subset was distributed evenly over all wells of several immunoSEQ 96-well plates, and each plate served as one replicate. For sorted subsets, 200 to 250 ng of genomic DNA, equivalent to some 30,000 T cell genomes, went into each replicate PCR. Purified libraries were measured with a Qubit 3.0 fluorometer, size-checked on a Bioanalyzer 2100, and measured again with the KAPA Library Quantification kit. Each immunoSEQ 96-well plate was sequenced on its own single-read 150-cycle Illumina NextSeq 550 flow cell. The study's own analysis went as follows. The immunoSEQ output contained only junctional sequences without quality scores, so filtering could not match that applied to full-length reads. Sequences were annotated with PyIR, a Python wrapper for IgBLAST v1.9, using IMGT germline references to assign V/J genes and CDR3. Any read was removed if the V/J assignment was weak (E-value above 1e-6), the CDR3 was missing, or the read contained stop codons, out-of-frame junctions, or ambiguous translated residues. V3J clonotypes were defined as sequences sharing an identical inferred V gene, J gene, and CDR3 amino acid sequence. Percentage overlap between repertoires was calculated by dividing the number of shared unique clonotypes by the size of the smaller repertoire. Richness of each repertoire was evaluated using RTK rarefaction, the Chao1 estimator, and Recon v2.1 estimates of unobserved clonotypes. Generation probabilities were computed with OLGA for all TCRbeta clonotypes obtained by the gDNA method from four donors. This immuneACCESS table, as held by TCRdb, lists in-frame sequences with V and J called but not all clones. Of the missing ones, under half trace to an unresolved V gene in checked studies; the others have no known cause. That table is the source of V, J and clone size, and D and trimming were worked out from the DNA. Across this sample there are fewer than 1 million clones, with about 96% seen only once. Less than 0.3% of the sample belongs to the ten largest clones.

Sequencing used naive CD8+ T cells sorted from blood. The cell subset or site label of this sample denotes: CD45RA+CCR7+. Recombination joined TRBV29-1 with TRBJ2-7; tentative D gene TRBD1, with 6 bases matching. The source is a man younger than 45 in good health. CDR3 loop: CSVESTGTTNEQYF. The sequenced DNA is TGCAGCGTTGAATCGACAGGTACTACCAACGAGCAGTACTTC.